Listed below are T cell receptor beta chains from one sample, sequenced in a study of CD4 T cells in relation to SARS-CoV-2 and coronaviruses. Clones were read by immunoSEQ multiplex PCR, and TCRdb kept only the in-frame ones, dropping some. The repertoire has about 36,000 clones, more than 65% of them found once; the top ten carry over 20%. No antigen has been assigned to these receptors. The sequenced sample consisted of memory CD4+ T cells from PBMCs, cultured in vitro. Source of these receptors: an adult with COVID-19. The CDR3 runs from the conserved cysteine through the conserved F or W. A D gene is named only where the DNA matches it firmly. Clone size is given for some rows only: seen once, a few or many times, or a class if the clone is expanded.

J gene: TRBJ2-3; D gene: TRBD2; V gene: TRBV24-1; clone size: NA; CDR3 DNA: TGTGCCACCAGTGGGGCTAGCGGGACAGATACGCAGTATTTT; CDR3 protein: CATSGASGTDTQYF
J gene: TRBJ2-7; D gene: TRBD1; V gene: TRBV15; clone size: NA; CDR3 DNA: TGTGCCACCAGCAGAGACAGGGGGTACTCCTACGAGCAGTACTTC; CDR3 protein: CATSRDRGYSYEQYF
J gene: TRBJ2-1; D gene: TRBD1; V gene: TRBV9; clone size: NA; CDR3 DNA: TGTGCCAGCAGCGCCGGACAGGGAAGCTCCTACAATGAGCAGTTCTTC; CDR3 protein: CASSAGQGSSYNEQFF
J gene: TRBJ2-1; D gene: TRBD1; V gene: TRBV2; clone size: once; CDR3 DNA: TGTGCCAGCAGCCACTATACAGGGGCGGACAATGAGCAGTTCTTC; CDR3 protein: CASSHYTGADNEQFF
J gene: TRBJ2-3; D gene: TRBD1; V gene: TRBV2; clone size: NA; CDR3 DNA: TGTGCCAGCAGTTTGGACAGGGCGGGAGATACGCAGTATTTT; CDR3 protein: CASSLDRAGDTQYF
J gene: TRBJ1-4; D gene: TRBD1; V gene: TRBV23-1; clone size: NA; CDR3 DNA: TGCGCCAGCAGTCACGGGACAGGGGTGGGTGAAAAACTGTTTTTT; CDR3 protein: CASSHGTGVGEKLFF
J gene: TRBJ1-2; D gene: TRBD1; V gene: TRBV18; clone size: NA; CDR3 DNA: TGTGCCAGCCGTTTCCAGGGACAGGGGATAGCCGGCTACACCTTC; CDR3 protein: CASRFQGQGIAGYTF
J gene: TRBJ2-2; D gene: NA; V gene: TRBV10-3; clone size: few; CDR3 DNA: TGTGCCATCAGTGATACCGGGGAGCTGTTTTTT; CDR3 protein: CAISDTGELFF
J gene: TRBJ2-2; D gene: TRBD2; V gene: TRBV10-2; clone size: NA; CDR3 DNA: TGCGCCAGCCTAGCGGGAGGCACCGGGGAGCTGTTTTTT; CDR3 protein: CASLAGGTGELFF
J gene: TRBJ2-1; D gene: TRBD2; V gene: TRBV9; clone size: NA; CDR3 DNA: TGTGCCAGCAGCCCCCGGCGGCTAGCGGACAATGAGCAGTTCTTC; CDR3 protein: CASSPRRLADNEQFF
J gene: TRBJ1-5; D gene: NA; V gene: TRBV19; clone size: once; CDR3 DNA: TGTGCCAGTAGTATACCGGGGGGAATGGGCAATCAGCCCCAGCATTTT; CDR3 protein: CASSIPGGMGNQPQHF
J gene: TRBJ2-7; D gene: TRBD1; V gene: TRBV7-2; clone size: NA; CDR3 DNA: TGTGCCAGCAGCTTAGAGGGACAGGGAGCGCACGAGCAGTACTTC; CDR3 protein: CASSLEGQGAHEQYF
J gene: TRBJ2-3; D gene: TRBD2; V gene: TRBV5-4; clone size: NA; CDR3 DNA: TGTGCCAGCAGGCTACTAGCGTCGGGCACAGATACGCAGTATTTT; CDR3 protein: CASRLLASGTDTQYF
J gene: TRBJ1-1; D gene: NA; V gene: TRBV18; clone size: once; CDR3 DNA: TGTGCCAGCTCACCACGTCAGGACTGGAACACTGAAGCTTTCTTT; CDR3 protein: CASSPRQDWNTEAFF
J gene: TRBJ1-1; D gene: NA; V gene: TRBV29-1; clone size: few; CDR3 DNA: TGCAGCGTTGTTATTCAGGGCGGGAACACTGAAGCTTTCTTT; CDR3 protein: CSVVIQGGNTEAFF
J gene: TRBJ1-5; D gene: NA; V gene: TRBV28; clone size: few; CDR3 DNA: TGTGCCAGCCTCATTCCGGGGCCCCAGGGAAATCAGCCCCAGCATTTT; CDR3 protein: CASLIPGPQGNQPQHF
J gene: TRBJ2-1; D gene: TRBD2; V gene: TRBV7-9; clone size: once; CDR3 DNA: TGTGCCAGCAGCTTAGCGCGGACTAGCGGGACTGGGATAGCCAATGAGCAGTTCTTC; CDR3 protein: CASSLARTSGTGIANEQFF
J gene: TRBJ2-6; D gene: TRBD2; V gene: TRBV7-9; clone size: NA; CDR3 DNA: TGTGCCAGCAGCCGGGGGGAGGCGCCCCTCTCTGGGGCCAACGTCCTGACTTTC; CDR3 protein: CASSRGEAPLSGANVLTF
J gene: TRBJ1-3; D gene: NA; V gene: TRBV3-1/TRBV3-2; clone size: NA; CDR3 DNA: TGTGCCAGCAGCCAAGTGGGCTCTGGAAACACCATATATTTT; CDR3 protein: CASSQVGSGNTIYF
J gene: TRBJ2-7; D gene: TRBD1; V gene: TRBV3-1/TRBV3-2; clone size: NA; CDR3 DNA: TGTGCCAGCAGCCTCAGGGGGCAGTATGAGCAGTACTTC; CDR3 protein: CASSLRGQYEQYF
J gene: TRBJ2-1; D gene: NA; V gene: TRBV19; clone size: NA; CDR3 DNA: TGTGCCAGTAGACCCCTGACGTCGGCCTACAATGAGCAGTTCTTC; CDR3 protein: CASRPLTSAYNEQFF
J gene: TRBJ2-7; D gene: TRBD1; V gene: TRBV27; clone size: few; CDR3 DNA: TGTGCCAGCAGCCCGGACAGGGACGAGCAGTACTTC; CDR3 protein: CASSPDRDEQYF
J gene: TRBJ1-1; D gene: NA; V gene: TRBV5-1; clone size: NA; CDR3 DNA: TGCGCCAGCAGCGGGGACGGGGGGAACACTGAAGCTTTCTTT; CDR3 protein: CASSGDGGNTEAFF